Reported below is one T cell receptor (beta chain). The library protocol tagged individual cDNA molecules with unique molecular identifiers. Each CDR3 protein is one row after TCRdb ran MiXCR on the 5' RACE reads. The table has 55,000 to 70,000 distinct CDR3 sequences, 10% seen once; the top ten hold over 8.5%. Germline V gives CDR1 LNHDA, CDR2 SQIVND (reference sequence). CDR3 length: 14 amino acids. V lost 3 bases to trimming and J lost 8 bases, with 13 bases between them. This record belongs to a study of early T cells in non-severe SARS-CoV-2 infection. The chain uses TRBV19 and TRBJ1-4; D ambiguous. Sequencing was performed on whole blood. This TCR was recovered from an adult who was a healthcare worker with PCR-confirmed SARS-CoV-2 infection or an uninfected control (not recorded which). The CDR3 protein is CASSIGSSSEKLFF. The CDR3 DNA reads TGTGCCAGTAGTATCGGCTCTAGCAGCGAAAAACTGTTTTTT.